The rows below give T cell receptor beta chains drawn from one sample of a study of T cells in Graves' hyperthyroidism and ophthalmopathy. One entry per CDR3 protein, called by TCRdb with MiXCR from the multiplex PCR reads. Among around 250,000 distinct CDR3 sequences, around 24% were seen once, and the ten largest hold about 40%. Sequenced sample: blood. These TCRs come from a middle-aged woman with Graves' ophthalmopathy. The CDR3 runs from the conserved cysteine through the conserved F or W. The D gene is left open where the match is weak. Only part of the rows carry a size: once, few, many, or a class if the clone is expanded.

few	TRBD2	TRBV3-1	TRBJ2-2	TGTGCCAGCAGTCCCCGGGGGGGGCCGGATTCCGGGGAGCTGTTTTTT	CASSPRGGPDSGELFF
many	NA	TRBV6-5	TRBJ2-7	TGTGCCAGCCGACGGAGCCGGGACGGAACCTACGAGCAGTACTTC	CASRRSRDGTYEQYF
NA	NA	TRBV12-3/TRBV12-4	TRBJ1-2	TGTGCCAGCAGTTTGGCCAGAAACTATGGCTACACCTTC	CASSLARNYGYTF
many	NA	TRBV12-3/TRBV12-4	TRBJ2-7	TGTGCCAGCAGCCCAGGGTTGACCGAGAACTACGAGCAGTACTTC	CASSPGLTENYEQYF
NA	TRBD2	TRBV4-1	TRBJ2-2	TGCGCCAGCAGCCAAGACGGGCTAGCGGGACCCACCGGGGAGCTGTTTTTT	CASSQDGLAGPTGELFF
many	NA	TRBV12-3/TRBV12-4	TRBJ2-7	TGTGCCAGCAGTTTAGCGGGAAGCCCCTCCTACGAGCAGTACTTC	CASSLAGSPSYEQYF
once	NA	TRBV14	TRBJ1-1	TGTGCCAGCAGCCACCGAAGACAGCCAGAAAGGGGTGAAGCTTTCTTT	CASSHRRQPERGEAFF
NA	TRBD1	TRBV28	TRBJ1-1	TGTGCCAGCAGTTTGGACAGGGGGAGGGGCACTGAAGCTTTCTTT	CASSLDRGRGTEAFF
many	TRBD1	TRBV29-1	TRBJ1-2	TGCAGCGTTGAAGTGGCGGGCAGGGGGCTTGGCTACACCTTC	CSVEVAGRGLGYTF
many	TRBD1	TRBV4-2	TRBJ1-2	TGTGCCAGCAGCCAAGGGGACAGATACTATGGCTACACCTTC	CASSQGDRYYGYTF
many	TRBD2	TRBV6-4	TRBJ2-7	TGTGCCAGCAGCCCCGGACTAGCGGGAAAAAATCCTGGGTACGAGCAGTACTTC	CASSPGLAGKNPGYEQYF
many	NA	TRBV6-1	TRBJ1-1	TGTGCCAGCAGCGACGGGTACACTGAAGCTTTCTTT	CASSDGYTEAFF
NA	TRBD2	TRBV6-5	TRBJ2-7	TGTGCCAGCAGTTCAACTAGCGGGACCTCCTACGAGCAGTACTTC	CASSSTSGTSYEQYF
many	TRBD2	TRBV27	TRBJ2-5	TGTGCCAGCAGTCTGACTAGCGGGAGAGTAGGAGAGACCCAGTACTTC	CASSLTSGRVGETQYF
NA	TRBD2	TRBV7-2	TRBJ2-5	TGTGCCAGCAGCTTCCCAAGCGGGGGAGCGCGGGGGTCCCAGTACTTC	CASSFPSGGARGSQYF
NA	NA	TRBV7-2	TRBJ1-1	TGTGCCAGCAGCTTATCACCCTCCGATAGGGCTTTCTTT	CASSLSPSDRAFF
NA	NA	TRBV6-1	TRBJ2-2	TGTGCCAGCAGCGTCTCTGGGGCCGGGGAGCTGTTTTTT	CASSVSGAGELFF
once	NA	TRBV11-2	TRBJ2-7	TGTGCCAGCAGCTTGTGGGGCGGCTACGAGCAGTACTTC	CASSLWGGYEQYF
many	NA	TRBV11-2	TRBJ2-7	TGTGCCAGCAGCGGGACTGGGATCGACGAGCAGTACTTC	CASSGTGIDEQYF
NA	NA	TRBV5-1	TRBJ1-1	TGCGCCAGCAGCTTGGGTCGAAGGAACACTGAAGCTTTCTTT	CASSLGRRNTEAFF
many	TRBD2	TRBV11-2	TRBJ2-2	TGTGCCAGCAGCTTAGGACTAGCGGGATCCACCGGGGAGCTGTTTTTT	CASSLGLAGSTGELFF
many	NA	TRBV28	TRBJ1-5	TGTGCCAGCAGTTTCGATCAGCCCCAGCATTTT	CASSFDQPQHF
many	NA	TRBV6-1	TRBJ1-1	TGTGCCAGCAGTCCCGCCTGGGGGCTGGGTACTGAAGCTTTCTTT	CASSPAWGLGTEAFF
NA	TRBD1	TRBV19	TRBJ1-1	TGTGCCAGCGGGACAGCAAACGTCCAAGCTTTCTTT	CASGTANVQAFF
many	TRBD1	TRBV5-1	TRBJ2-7	TGCGCCAGCAGCATACCCGGGACAGCCGACAAGGAGCAGTACTTC	CASSIPGTADKEQYF
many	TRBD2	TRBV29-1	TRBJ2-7	TGCAGCGTTGAAAGCGGAACGGGAGGGCCGGGGGAGCAGTACTTC	CSVESGTGGPGEQYF
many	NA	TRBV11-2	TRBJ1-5	TGTGCCAGCAGCTTAGAGTCCAGCAGGGGCAATCAGCCCCAGCATTTT	CASSLESSRGNQPQHF
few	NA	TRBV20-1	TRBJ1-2	TGCAGTGCTAGACGGACGGAAAGGATCTATGGCTACACCTTC	CSARRTERIYGYTF
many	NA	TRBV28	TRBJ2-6	TGTGCCACACACCAGAGCTCTGGGGCCAACGTCCTGACTTTC	CATHQSSGANVLTF
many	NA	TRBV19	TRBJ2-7	TGTGCCAGTAGCCTGGCCCCCGACGGATACCGCGAGCAGTACTTC	CASSLAPDGYREQYF
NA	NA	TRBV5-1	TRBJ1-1	TGCGCCAGCAGCTTGGATGGCATGGCGAACACTGAAGCTTTCTTT	CASSLDGMANTEAFF
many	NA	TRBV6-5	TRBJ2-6	TGTGCCAGCAGTTACCCGCAGTTGTCTGGGGCCAACGTCCTGACTTTC	CASSYPQLSGANVLTF
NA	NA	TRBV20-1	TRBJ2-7	TGCAGTGCTGGGGGGAGGCCATCGCAGTACTTC	CSAGGRPSQYF
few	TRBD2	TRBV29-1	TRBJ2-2	TGCAGCGTTGAAGATCGGACTAGCGGGAGGTTCACCGGGGAGCTGTTTTTT	CSVEDRTSGRFTGELFF
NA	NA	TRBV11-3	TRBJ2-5	TGTGCCAGCAGCTTAACAACCAGCGGGCGGACCCAGTACTTC	CASSLTTSGRTQYF
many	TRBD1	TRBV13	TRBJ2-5	TGTGCCAGCAGCTCGACAGGGAGTGGAGAGACCCAGTACTTC	CASSSTGSGETQYF
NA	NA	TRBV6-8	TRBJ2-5	TGTGCCAGCAGACATCGGGGGACAGCCGCGCGATCAGAGACCCAGTACTTC	CASRHRGTAARSETQYF
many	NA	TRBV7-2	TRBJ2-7	TGTGCCAGCACCCCGAGGGCCCGAGCCTACGAGCAGTACTTC	CASTPRARAYEQYF
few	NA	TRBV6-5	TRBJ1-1	TGTGCCAGCAGTTATAGGTTGGGGATTGAAGCTTTCTTT	CASSYRLGIEAFF
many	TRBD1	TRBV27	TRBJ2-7	TGTGCCAGCAGTTTGTCGGGACAGACATCCTACGAGCAGTACTTC	CASSLSGQTSYEQYF